This TCR beta chain originates from a study of T cell responses to AZD1222 COVID-19 vaccine. Study-wide points: CD4 TCRs associated with vaccination spanned spike, dominating at 160-218 and 743-854. The sample set comprised mostly white British donors with more females, and clonal diversity was possibly underestimated.

As regards this clone: Antigen: not known.

The V and J ends lost 6 bases and 4 bases respectively, with 10 bases between them. The CDR3 runs to 13 residues. Germline CDR1 and CDR2: ENHRY and SYGVKD. Sequenced by immunoSEQ multiplex PCR; TCRdb stores in-frame clones only, minus some. The sample has roughly 200,000 clones, about 91% seen once. Source: peripheral blood, taken on day 0 of AZD1222 vaccination. The TCR originated in an adult in good health. The V call is TRBV10-3, the J call TRBJ1-3; no firm D call. CDR3 amino acids: CAIRPGEGNTIYF. CDR3 nucleotide sequence: TGTGCCATCAGGCCAGGCGAAGGAAACACCATATATTTT.